Below are 19 T cell receptor beta chains sequenced from a single sample in a study of T cell responses to AZD1222 COVID-19 vaccine. TCRdb's table, derived via immunoSEQ multiplex PCR, lists solely in-frame clones and lacks some. Of some 80,000 clones in the sample, 90% were seen once. The sequencing used peripheral blood, collected on day 0 of AZD1222 vaccination. The receptors stem from an adult in good health.

The DNA of the CDR3 is TGTGCCAGCAGTTACGATAGGACTGGGTATAATTCACCCCTCCACTTT. Its translation: CASSYDRTGYNSPLHF. The V call is TRBV6-6, the J call TRBJ1-6; D unclear. From germline, CDR1 is MNHNY and CDR2 SVGAGI (reference sequence). The V end was cut by 2 bases, the J end by 4 bases, with 12 bases between. CDR3 size: 16 residues.

The V call is TRBV5-5, the J call TRBJ1-1; 11 bases are a match to TRBD1. Germline CDR1 SGHKS, CDR2 YYEKEE (reference sequence). The CDR3 sequence is 15 residues long. Trimming removed 3 bases from V and 5 bases from J; junction bases left unmatched: 6. The CDR3 sequence: CASSWTGGEGTEAFF. In DNA form, the CDR3 reads TGTGCCAGCAGCTGGACAGGGGGCGAGGGGACTGAAGCTTTCTTT.

The chain employs TRBV5-4 and TRBJ1-2, with D perhaps TRBD1 (6 bases). Germline loops: CDR1 SGHNT, CDR2 YYREEE (reference sequence). The V gene lost 3 bases and the J gene lost 4 bases, with 16 bases spanning the gap. CDR3 length: 15 amino acids. The DNA for the CDR3 is TGTGCCAGCAGCTCCCCAGGGGAAACGGGCTATGGCTACACCTTC. Protein product: CASSSPGETGYGYTF.

The V call is TRBV7-2, the J call TRBJ2-2; D not certain. CDR1 is SGHTA, CDR2 FQGNSA, per germline. The germline V and J ends were trimmed by 5 bases and 6 bases, with 13 bases remaining between them. The CDR3 has 14 residues. The CDR3 reads CASSPIGPSGELFF. The CDR3 region has the DNA TGTGCCAGCAGCCCCATAGGGCCCTCCGGGGAGCTGTTTTTT. The full variable domain, in which reference TRBV7-2 and TRBJ2-2 provide the parts outside the CDR3, is GAGVSQSPSNKVTEKGKDVELRCDPISGHTALYWYRQSLGQGLEFLIYFQGNSAPDKSGLPSDRFSAERTGGSVSTLTIQRTQQEDSAVYLCASSPIGPSGELFFGEGSRLTVL.

The chain couples TRBV11-3 to TRBJ1-1; D gene ambiguous. This CDR3 spans 13 amino acids. Trimming shortened V by 3 bases and J by 3 bases, and 8 bases separated the two germline ends. CDR1 and CDR2 (germline): SGHNT, YENEEA. The CDR3 coding sequence is TGTGCCAGCAGCTTGCTAGCTCACACTGAAGCTTTCTTT. It is translated as CASSLLAHTEAFF.

The chain is built from TRBV28 and TRBJ1-1; D possibly corresponds to TRBD1 (5 bases). The CDR3 runs 12 residues. With 2 bases removed from V and 6 bases from J, the gap between germline ends came to 7 bases. In germline, CDR1 is MDHEN, CDR2 SYDVKM. The CDR3 sequence is CASSLVQAEAFF. Here the CDR3 DNA reads TGTGCCAGCAGTTTAGTACAGGCTGAAGCTTTCTTT.

The rearrangement joins TRBV4-3 to TRBJ2-5, with a possible D match to TRBD1 (6 bases). The CDR3 extends over 16 amino acids. V was pared by 4 bases and J by 1 base, with 16 bases between. The germline CDR1 and CDR2 sequences are LGHNA and YSLEER. In DNA form, the CDR3 reads TGCGCCAGCAGCCGGGGATTGACAGGTACCCAAGAGACCCAGTACTTC. It specifies CASSRGLTGTQETQYF.

The chain recombines TRBV5-1 with TRBJ2-3, with 9 positions matching TRBD2. The germline gives CDR1 SGHRS, CDR2 YFSETQ. The CDR3 has 17 residues. V trimming: 0 bases; J trimming: 2 bases; junction bases outside the gene matches: 7. The CDR3 region is CASSLVRAGGLTDTQYF. The CDR3 region has the DNA TGCGCCAGCAGCTTGGTACGCGCGGGGGGGCTCACAGATACGCAGTATTTT.

The rearrangement uses TRBV5-1 and TRBJ1-2; D is unresolved. CDR3 length: 15 residues. V dropped 0 bases and J dropped 5 bases, with 14 bases sitting between them. Germline lookup yields CDR1 SGHRS and CDR2 YFSETQ. In nucleotides, the CDR3 is TGCGCCAGCAGCTTGGCGCAGGCCACCTATTATGGCTACACCTTC. Its protein product is CASSLAQATYYGYTF.

The rearrangement links TRBV5-1 to TRBJ1-2; possible D gene TRBD1, 5 bases. This CDR3 has 14 residues. V gave up 0 bases and J gave up 8 bases, with 14 bases separating them. In germline, CDR1 is SGHRS, CDR2 YFSETQ. Here the CDR3 reads CASSLESGGDGYTF. The CDR3 DNA follows: TGCGCCAGCAGCTTGGAGTCCGGGGGGGACGGCTACACCTTC.

The chain links TRBV7-3 to TRBJ1-2; perhaps TRBD1 as D (5 bases). V was clipped by 1 base and J by 8 bases, with 17 bases between them. CDR1 and CDR2 (germline): SGHTA, FQGTGA. The CDR3 is made up of 15 amino acids. As DNA, the CDR3 is TGTGCCAGCAGCTTAAGAGGAGGGGAGGGTCAGGGCTACACCTTC. This encodes CASSLRGGEGQGYTF.

The rearrangement uses TRBV10-1 and TRBJ1-1, with D possibly being TRBD1 (5 bases). The CDR3 is made up of 14 amino acids. Trimming took off 3 bases at V and 8 bases at J, with 16 bases between the two ends. Germline V gene data show CDR1 as WNHNN and CDR2 as SYGVQD (reference sequence). The CDR3 DNA sequence: TGCGCCAGCAGTGAATCACGGGGCCCTCTAGAAGCTTTCTTT. Its protein product is CASSESRGPLEAFF.

This clone was counted once. V and J are TRBV6-2 or TRBV6-3 and TRBJ2-7; 9 bases agree with TRBD1. V dropped 4 bases and J dropped 3; count of bases not matched to a gene: 7. The CDR3 extends over 15 amino acids. CDR1 is MNHEY, CDR2 SVGEGT, per germline. The CDR3 DNA reads TGTGCCAGCAGTTTCCAAGGACAGGGGAGCTACGAGCAGTACTTC. It is translated as CASSFQGQGSYEQYF.

V usage is TRBV6-6 and J usage is TRBJ1-5, with D perhaps matching TRBD1 (5 bases). Germline CDR1 MNHNY, CDR2 SVGAGI (reference sequence). With 0 bases removed from V and 6 bases from J, the gap between germline ends came to 9 bases. This CDR3 has 14 amino acids. The DNA for the CDR3 is TGTGCCAGCAGTTACTCAGGGGACGGTCAGCCCCAGCATTTT. This sequence encodes CASSYSGDGQPQHF.

The chain couples TRBV7-2 to TRBJ1-5; D not resolved. The CDR3 totals 17 residues. Trimming took 1 base from V and 2 from J, leaving 15 bases between them. The V gene's germline CDR1 is SGHTA and CDR2 FQGNSA. CDR3 sequence reads: CASSLVRLARGNQPQHF. In DNA, the CDR3 is TGTGCCAGCAGCTTAGTTAGATTGGCGAGGGGCAATCAGCCCCAGCATTTT.

The chain is built from TRBV7-9 and TRBJ1-5, with TRBD1 matching over 8 bases. V lost 5 bases, J lost 2 bases, and 8 bases stayed unmatched. This CDR3 comprises 16 residues. Germline V gives CDR1 SEHNR, CDR2 FQNEAQ (reference sequence). This CDR3 reads CASSPGTGVGNQPQHF. CDR3 nucleotide sequence: TGTGCCAGCAGCCCAGGGACAGGAGTAGGCAATCAGCCCCAGCATTTT. Based on the CDR3 plus reference TRBV7-9 and TRBJ1-5, the full variable domain is DTGVSQNPRHKITKRGQNVTFRCDPISEHNRLYWYRQTLGQGPEFLTYFQNEAQLEKSRLLSDRFSAERPKGSFSTLEIQRTEQGDSAMYLCASSPGTGVGNQPQHFGDGTRLSIL.

The V call is TRBV19, the J call TRBJ2-3, with 11 bases lining up with TRBD2. The trim removed 4 bases at V and 0 bases at J, leaving 0 bases unmatched. CDR3 length equals 15 residues. CDR1 and CDR2 from the germline V gene are LNHDA and SQIVND (reference sequence). The CDR3 loop is CASSTSGGSTDTQYF. The CDR3, as DNA: TGTGCCAGTAGTACTAGCGGGGGGAGCACAGATACGCAGTATTTT. Variable domain in full (rest from reference TRBV19 and TRBJ2-3): DGGITQSPKYLFRKEGQNVTLSCEQNLNHDAMYWYRQDPGQGLRLIYYSQIVNDFQKGDIAEGYSVSREKKESFPLTVTSAQKNPTAFYLCASSTSGGSTDTQYFGPGTRLTVL.

The rearrangement uses TRBV5-1 and TRBJ2-4, with D perhaps given as TRBD1 or TRBD2 (5 bases each). Trimming stripped 2 bases from V and 3 bases from J, with 12 bases between. Per the germline V gene, CDR1 is SGHRS and CDR2 is YFSETQ. CDR3 length: 15 amino acids. This CDR3 reads CASSLRGAGKNIQYF. Here the CDR3 DNA reads TGCGCCAGCAGCTTAAGAGGGGCTGGCAAAAACATTCAGTACTTC.

The chain is built from TRBV19 and TRBJ1-1; 7 nucleotides agree with TRBD1. The V gene end was trimmed by 3 bases and the J gene end by 6 bases; junction bases not matched to a gene: 10. The CDR3 spans 15 residues. Germline V gene data show CDR1 as LNHDA and CDR2 as SQIVND (reference sequence). The CDR3 here is CASSIPQGGIAEAFF. CDR3 nucleotides: TGTGCCAGTAGTATCCCCCAGGGGGGAATCGCTGAAGCTTTCTTT.